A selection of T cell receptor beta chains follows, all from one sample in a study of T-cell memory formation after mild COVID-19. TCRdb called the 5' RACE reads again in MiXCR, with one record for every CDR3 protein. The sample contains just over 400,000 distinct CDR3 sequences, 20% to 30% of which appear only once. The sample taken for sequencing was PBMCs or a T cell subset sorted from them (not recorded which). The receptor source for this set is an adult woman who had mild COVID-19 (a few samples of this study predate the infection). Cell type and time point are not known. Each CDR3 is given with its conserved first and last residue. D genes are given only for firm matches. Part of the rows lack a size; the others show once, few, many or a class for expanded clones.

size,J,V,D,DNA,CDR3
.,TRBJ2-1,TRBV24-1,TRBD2,TGTGCCACCAGTGACCCGCGGAGGACTAGCGGCCCCGGGTCCTACAATGAGCAGTTCTTC,CATSDPRRTSGPGSYNEQFF
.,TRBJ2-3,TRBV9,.,TGTGCCAGCAGCGTAGCAGACGGCAGAAGCACAGATACGCAGTATTTT,CASSVADGRSTDTQYF
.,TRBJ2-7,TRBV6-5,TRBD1,TGTGCCAGCAGTCGACTGTCACAGGGGGGCTACGAGCAGTACTTC,CASSRLSQGGYEQYF
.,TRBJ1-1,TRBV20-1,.,TGCAGTGTCGAAATCAAAGGGGGCACTGAAGCTTTCTTT,CSVEIKGGTEAFF
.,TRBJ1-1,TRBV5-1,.,TGCGCCAGCAGCTTGGAGCTATGGATGGGCACTGAAGCTTTCTTT,CASSLELWMGTEAFF
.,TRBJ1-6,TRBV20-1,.,TGCAGTGCGGATCCGGGACGGACGCATTCACCCCTCCACTTT,CSADPGRTHSPLHF
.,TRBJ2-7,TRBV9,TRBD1,TGTGCCAGCAGCGTAGGCCAGGGGGCCCACGAGCAGTACTTC,CASSVGQGAHEQYF
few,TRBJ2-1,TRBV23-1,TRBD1,TGCGCCAGCAGTCAATCGTGGGACAGTGTCTACAATGAGCAGTTCTTC,CASSQSWDSVYNEQFF
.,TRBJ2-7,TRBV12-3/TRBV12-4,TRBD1,TGTGCCAGCAGTTCCGGGACAGGGGAGGGCGAGCAGTACTTC,CASSSGTGEGEQYF
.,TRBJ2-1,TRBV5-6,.,TGTGCCAGCAGCTTGGCCGCGGGGCTCTCCTACAATGAGCAGTTCTTC,CASSLAAGLSYNEQFF
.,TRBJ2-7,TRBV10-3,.,TGTGTCATCAGTGAGTCGGCAACTCCGGGACCTTCCTACGAGCAGTACTTC,CVISESATPGPSYEQYF
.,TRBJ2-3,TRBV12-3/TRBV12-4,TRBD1,TGTGCCAGCAGACTAGCCGGGACAGGGGCCCGCACAGATACGCAGTATTTT,CASRLAGTGARTDTQYF
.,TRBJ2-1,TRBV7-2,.,TGTGCCAGCAGCTTTAACCGGGACTTCAATGAGCAGTTCTTC,CASSFNRDFNEQFF
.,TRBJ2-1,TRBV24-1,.,TGTGCCACCAGTGATTTGGCCAGGGGCAATGAGCAGTTCTTC,CATSDLARGNEQFF
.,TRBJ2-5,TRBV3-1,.,TGTGCCAGCAGCCGAGATAGGACGGGCGGAGAGACCCAGTACTTC,CASSRDRTGGETQYF
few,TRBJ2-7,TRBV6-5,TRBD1,TGTGCCAGCACCGAGGACAGGAGCTCCTACGAGCAGTACTTC,CASTEDRSSYEQYF